The clone carrying this TCR beta chain was seen ten or more times. Antigen unknown. These data come from a study of early T cells in non-severe SARS-CoV-2 infection. Background on the study: Whole-blood bulk RNA, unsorted, was sequenced, and chains were unpaired. Overall study results and limits: Matching results from VDJdb favored anti-spike CD8 responses, leaving private and CD4 specificities undetected.

The TCR library protocol was used to attach unique molecular identifiers. These identifiers were attached to individual cDNA molecules. Using its own MiXCR run on the 5' RACE reads, TCRdb lists one record per CDR3 protein. This table has about 49,000 distinct CDR3 sequences, 3.5% to 4.5% appearing once. CDR1 and CDR2 (germline): SGHDT, YYEEEE. The CDR3 has 16 amino acids. With 0 bases removed from V and 0 bases from J, the gap between germline ends came to 10 bases. Sequencing was done on a sample of whole blood. This receptor was obtained from an adult who was a healthcare worker with PCR-confirmed SARS-CoV-2 infection or an uninfected control (not recorded which). V usage is TRBV5-6 and J usage is TRBJ1-5; D not resolved. The CDR3 coding sequence is TGTGCCAGCAGCTTGGCTGCTCTGGGTAGCAATCAGCCCCAGCATTTT. It translates to CASSLAALGSNQPQHF.